The sequence of this T cell receptor beta chain was determined in a study of cytomegalovirus exposure and HLA in healthy donors (TCRdb year 2017). The study in broad terms: According to an earlier analysis of 450 to 650 of the donors, about 179 million T cells yielded over 100 million unique TCR beta sequences and about 300 Gb of sequence data. An early release covering roughly 640 HLA-typed donors comprised about 310 gigabases of sequencing data and tens of millions of unique TCR sequences. Among the roughly 400 genotyped donors, around 79% belonged to the genetic ancestry cluster associated with self-reported Caucasian donors. The aim of the study was to test whether cataloging public T cell receptors could identify signatures of past pathogen exposure. The T cell repertoires of under 750 subjects were profiled by immunosequencing and related to cytomegalovirus serostatus. Besides the first cohort of 550 to 750 subjects, a separate validation cohort made up of 120 or so different subjects was used. To predict cytomegalovirus infection status, the study combined high-throughput TCR immunosequencing, statistical association of individual TCRs with disease status, and machine learning. A later analysis re-analyzed previously published TCR beta repertoires from about 730 donors and added high-resolution HLA genotyping to study TCR occurrence patterns. Rather than drawing on any new phenotypic data, the later analysis identified candidate immune exposures from TCR beta sequences and the way those sequences occurred across donors. To decide whether each TCR beta V gene segment behaved as functional or pseudogenic, an earlier analysis of approximately 590 of the donors relied on high-throughput TCR beta sequencing. Donor age, sex, ethnicity and CMV serostatus were collected together with the repertoire data. Genome-wide SNP genotypes for about three fifths of the roughly 700 donors were used in a later genetic analysis, which treated that subset as a discovery cohort. Every discovery cohort repertoire had been produced on one sequencing platform. HLA typing included class I and class II loci at four-digit resolution. Typing coverage differed by locus: A, B, C, DRB1 and DQB1 were typed in roughly 620-630 donors, DQA1 in roughly 500, DPA1 in 606, and DPB1 in roughly 450. Because of strong linkage in the cohort, 5 or 6 DR-DQ haplotypes were treated as single units for association and clustering. Among some 400 genotyped donors of the cohort, an average of around 250,000 unique TCR beta nucleotide sequences was sequenced per donor, of which approximately 19% were non-productive. Summary of the overall study and its limitations: Only TCR beta chains were sequenced in this cohort, and the absence of alpha or paired-chain data limited detectable features. According to a later analysis, TCR association rates differed among HLA loci, with DRB1 alleles showing the most associated TCRs and HLA-C alleles showing the fewest. A group of highly shared sequence variants was considered likely to be a technical artifact of the sequencing pipeline. Because counts were too low, seventeen rarely observed V segments, including chromosome 9 orphons, were left out of the earlier analysis of several hundred of the donors. In vitro tests confirmed that three of the cytomegalovirus-associated TCR beta chains recognize cytomegalovirus antigens. A further reported finding was that TCR beta sequences accurately predicted the HLA-A and HLA-B alleles for most subjects in the first cohort. At a false discovery rate of 0.05, a later analysis linked under 20,000 TCR beta sequences to specific HLA alleles. In both the original and validation cohorts, the classifier was reported to diagnose cytomegalovirus status with high specificity and sensitivity. In a later analysis, HLA-associated TCR beta chains showed more clonal expansion and lower generation probabilities than non-associated chains that were equally common. When HLA alleles, especially DR and DQ, strongly co-occurred, attributing TCR associations to individual alleles was difficult. For the cohort, immune exposure information was limited to CMV serostatus. Linkage disequilibrium might explain the correlated functional status among segregating V segments, but an unknown experimental factor could not be ruled out. Because HLA typing was unavailable for some donors at each locus, only the typed subset was used in association tests. The presence/absence analyses assumed that sequencing depth was roughly uniform across donors, and that assumption may not be true. In an earlier analysis of under 600 of the donors, most TCR beta V segments were observed in productive rearrangements about 87% or about 30% of the time, broadly matching IMGT annotations. Most TCR sequences were observed very rarely across donors, whereas some public TCRs were present in many individuals. According to a later analysis, most CMV-associated TCR beta chains appeared to be HLA-restricted, and the HLA associations seemed to be driven largely by CMV exposure. In a later analysis, several top co-occurrence clusters were reported to appear linked to parvovirus B19, influenza, CMV and Epstein-Barr virus. The study gave a list of under 200 TCR beta chains associated with cytomegalovirus. According to the authors, the approach could potentially be generalized to other disease states and immunological phenotypes. Because the 87-base-pair reads could not distinguish some IMGT-functional V segments, including TRBV6-2 and TRBV6-3, those segments were excluded. A later genetic analysis associated a missense DCLRE1C variant with V-gene and J-gene trimming of TCR beta chains, and an independent cohort replicated the association. Compared with the 666-donor mean, donors in an Asian-associated ancestry cluster had fewer N-insertions in productive TCRs, according to a later genetic analysis.

The library was built by means of the immunoSEQ multiplex PCR assay. For the multiplex PCR, a mixture combining 60 forward primers for TCR Vbeta segments and 13 reverse primers for TCR Jbeta segments was used. The CDR3 region of rearranged TCR beta genes was amplified from genomic DNA by a multiplex PCR assay. Amplified TCR beta libraries were sequenced as 87-base-pair reads on the Illumina HiSeq System. On the authors' methods: A later analysis tallied roughly 76 million unique TCR beta chains across the 666 repertoires, and around 9.9 million of those chains were shared by two or more donors. Raw reads were error-corrected and collapsed into unique sequences with a nearest-neighbor algorithm that merged closely related sequences to remove PCR and sequencing errors. Alignment of CDR3 sequences to IMGT reference sequences was used to assign V, D and J gene segments. For a sequence to be retained, a match of at least six nucleotides to both a V gene segment and a J gene segment was required. Rearrangements were classified as productive when the CDR3 lacked stop codons and remained in frame with V and J, and all other rearrangements were classified as non-productive. CDR3 was defined by IMGT convention, running from the second conserved V-encoded cysteine to the conserved J-encoded phenylalanine. The earlier analysis of 550 to 650 of the donors excluded any sequence lacking an unambiguous match to a single V gene segment. An earlier analysis of around 600 of the donors classified V segments as functional when productive rearrangements were above 56.7% and as segregating when the standard deviation between donors was above 5%. To diagnose cytomegalovirus status from the catalog of TCR beta chain sequences, a statistical classification framework was built. V and J gene assignment, in a later analysis, came from comparing TCR nucleotide sequences with IMGT/GENE-DB human TR gene sequences. A later analysis assigned CDR3 sequences and most-parsimonious VDJ recombination scenarios with the TCRdist pipeline. In a later analysis, each TCR beta chain was defined by its CDR3 amino acid sequence together with its V-gene family, and reads lacking a unique V-gene family were excluded. To address suspected cross-contamination and a sequencing artifact, a later analysis removed several hundred highly shared, low-generation-probability nucleotide sequences. In a later analysis, a clonal expansion index for each public chain was calculated from normalized within-repertoire ranks of inferred template counts. In a later analysis, generation probabilities were computed with a VDJ recombination model fitted to out-of-frame rearrangements, and the resulting probabilities were checked against IGoR. Hypergeometric tests were used in a later analysis to score TCR-TCR, TCR-HLA and TCR-CMV co-occurrence, with a repertoire-size bias correction applied to the TCR pairs. A later analysis estimated false discovery rates by permuting HLA or CMV assignments 20 times. In a later analysis, co-occurring TCRs were grouped using DBSCAN, and TCRdist sequence similarity was added for clustering within HLA-allele-positive subsets. Repertoires with fewer than 30,000 or more than 120,000 public chains, plus five repertoires with anomalous nucleotide sharing, were excluded from co-occurrence clustering. TCRdb limited this immuneACCESS table to in-frame rearrangements with V and J called. A share of clones is missing; checked studies link under half to unresolved V genes, and the rest is unexplained. The DNA gave D and trimming, while V, J and clone size come from that table. In this sample the table shows 80,000 to 95,000 clones, under 75% of which occur a single time. Roughly 2.5% of the sample comes from the top ten.

Points on this clone: The specificity of this receptor is unknown. Base-call qualities are not available, and no considerably larger clone is one nucleotide away.

In total, more than 500 healthy bone marrow donors made up the cohort. At the time of sampling, every cohort member was nominally healthy, though immune exposures that went unrecorded were likely present. Of the 690 or so cohort members, about 280 had positive CMV serostatus and about 360 had negative CMV serostatus, and CMV serostatus was not recorded for the donor. A peripheral blood sample was collected from each donor, and TCR beta sequencing was performed on peripheral blood mononuclear cells. The Qiagen DNeasy Blood Extraction Kit was used to extract genomic DNA from the blood cell samples. Clipping removes 8 bases from V and 9 bases from J, with 10 as the unmatched junction base count. Including the terminal cysteine and phenylalanine, the CDR3 comprises 14 residues. The read is trimmed to its CDR3 DNA, 42 bases read in frame from base 1. CDR1 and CDR2 are read off the germline V gene as MNHEY and SVGAGI.

The chain is assembled from TRBV6-5 and TRBJ1-6, with TRBD1 matching 7 junction bases. This clonotype originated in a human donor in good health. Sequencing was carried out using PBMCs. The DNA sequence is given as TGTGCCAGCGCCTTCGACAGGGTCGGTTCACCCCTCCACTTT. Protein translation: CASAFDRVGSPLHF.